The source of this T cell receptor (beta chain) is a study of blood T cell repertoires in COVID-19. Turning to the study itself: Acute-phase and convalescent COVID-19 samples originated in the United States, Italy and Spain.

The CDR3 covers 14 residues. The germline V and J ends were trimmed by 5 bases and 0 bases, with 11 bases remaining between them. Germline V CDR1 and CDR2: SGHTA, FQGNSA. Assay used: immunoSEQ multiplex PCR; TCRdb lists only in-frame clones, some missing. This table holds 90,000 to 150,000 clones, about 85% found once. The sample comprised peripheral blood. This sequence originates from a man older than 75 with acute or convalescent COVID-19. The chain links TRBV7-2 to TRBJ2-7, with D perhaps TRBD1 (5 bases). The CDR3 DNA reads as TGTGCCAGCAGCCGCCTGACAGCCTCCTACGAGCAGTACTTC. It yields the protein CASSRLTASYEQYF.